The clone carrying this T cell receptor (beta chain) was found once. Sequencing used immunoSEQ multiplex PCR; TCRdb keeps in-frame clones, though not all of them. The sample carries around 7,400 clones, roughly three quarters recorded once. The CDR3 consists of 16 residues. The ends lost 7 bases at V and 6 bases at J; junction bases unmatched: 18. This sample stems from a study of immune evolution from preneoplasia to lung adenocarcinoma. The chain couples TRBV23-1 to TRBJ2-7, with TRBD2 identical over 7 bases. TRBV23-1 is recorded as an ORF, its role being uncertain. The sequence was collected from a person aged 70 to 80 with lung adenocarcinoma. The sequencing input was FFPE minimally invasive lung adenocarcinoma tissue. The CDR3: CASNRASGGFECEQYF. In DNA, the CDR3 is TGCGCCAGCAACCGGGCTAGCGGAGGGTTCGAGTGCGAGCAGTACTTC.